This entry lists 7 T cell receptor beta chains sequenced from one sample in a study of cytomegalovirus exposure and HLA in healthy donors. Produced via immunoSEQ multiplex PCR; TCRdb's table is partial and in-frame only. The sample contains 50,000 to 80,000 clones, 85% to 95% of which appear only once. Sequenced sample: PBMCs. The source of these receptors is a young woman in good health and CMV-seropositive.

The rearrangement links TRBV30 to TRBJ1-1; possible D gene TRBD1, 6 bases. From germline, CDR1 is GTSNPN and CDR2 SVGIG (reference sequence). The CDR3 runs to 16 residues. With 2 bases removed from V and 0 bases from J, the gap between germline ends came to 16 bases. CDR3 region: CAWSPLRGGLNTEAFF. The CDR3 DNA follows: TGTGCCTGGAGTCCTCTTCGGGGGGGGCTGAACACTGAAGCTTTCTTT.

The chain joins TRBV5-6 to TRBJ2-7, with 10 bases matching TRBD1. This CDR3 has 14 amino acids. CDR1 is SGHDT, CDR2 YYEEEE, per germline. Losses at the gene ends were 3 bases for V and 5 bases for J; bases not matched to a gene: 5. The CDR3 protein is CASSWGQGTHEQYF. The CDR3 nucleotides read TGTGCCAGCAGCTGGGGACAGGGGACCCACGAGCAGTACTTC.

CDR3 amino acids: CASSPWTSIHEQFF. CDR3 nucleotides: TGTGCCAGCAGTCCGTGGACTAGCATTCATGAGCAGTTCTTC. The chain has TRBV9 and TRBJ2-1; 8 bases agree with TRBD2. Trimming at V came to 5 bases and at J to 8 bases, leaving 9 bases not matched to a gene. This CDR3 region has 14 residues. CDR1 SGDLS and CDR2 YYNGEE come from the germline V gene.

J is TRBJ1-2 and V is TRBV6-5; D remains ambiguous. Germline values: CDR1 MNHEY, CDR2 SVGAGI. There are 16 residues in the CDR3. V lost 0 bases and J 4 bases, leaving 15 bases between the germline ends. Written as DNA, the CDR3 is TGTGCCAGCAGTTACTCATACAGTGTATCTCCCTATGGCTACACCTTC. Encoded protein: CASSYSYSVSPYGYTF.

The rearrangement uses TRBV9 and TRBJ1-2; D is uncertain. Trimming took off 3 bases at V and 6 bases at J, with 12 bases between the two ends. From germline, CDR1 is SGDLS and CDR2 YYNGEE. The CDR3 consists of 13 residues. For the CDR3, the DNA is TGTGCCAGCAGCGCGACCGGGAGGGATGGCTACACCTTC. Encoded protein: CASSATGRDGYTF.

The chain joins TRBV4-1 to TRBJ2-5; no definite D call. The CDR3 extends over 14 amino acids. Deletions cut 0 bases from V and 3 bases from J, with 8 bases between. Germline V gene sequence: CDR1 MGHRA, CDR2 YSYEKL. CDR3 protein: CASSQEEAKETQYF. CDR3 DNA sequence: TGCGCCAGCAGCCAAGAGGAAGCGAAAGAGACCCAGTACTTC.

The chain uses TRBV19 and TRBJ1-5, with 11 nucleotides matching TRBD1. The CDR3 is made up of 16 amino acids. Germline V gene lookup returns CDR1 LNHDA and CDR2 SQIVND (reference sequence). V shed 4 bases, J shed 5 bases, and the junction held 7 bases outside the gene matches. CDR3 DNA: TGTGCCAGTAGTAAAACCTTGGACAGGGGGCATCAGCCCCAGCATTTT. Protein: CASSKTLDRGHQPQHF.